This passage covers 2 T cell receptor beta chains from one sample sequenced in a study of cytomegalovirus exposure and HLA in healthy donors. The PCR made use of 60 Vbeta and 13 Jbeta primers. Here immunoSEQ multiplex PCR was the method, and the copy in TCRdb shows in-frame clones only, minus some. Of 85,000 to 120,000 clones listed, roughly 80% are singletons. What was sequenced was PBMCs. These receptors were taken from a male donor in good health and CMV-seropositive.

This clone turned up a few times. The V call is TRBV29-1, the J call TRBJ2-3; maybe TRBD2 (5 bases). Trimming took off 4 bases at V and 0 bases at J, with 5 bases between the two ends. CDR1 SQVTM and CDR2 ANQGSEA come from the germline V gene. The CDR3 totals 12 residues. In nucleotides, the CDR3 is TGCAGCGTTGGCGGGAGCACAGATACGCAGTATTTT. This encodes CSVGGSTDTQYF.

The CDR3 sequence: CASGLGGNTGELFF. CDR3 bases: TGCGCCAGCGGCCTCGGGGGTAACACCGGGGAGCTGTTTTTT. J is TRBJ2-2 and V is TRBV5-1; tentative D call: TRBD2 (6 bases). This CDR3 spans 14 amino acids. V lost 7 bases, J lost 2 bases, and 12 bases lay in between. Germline assignment: CDR1 SGHRS and CDR2 YFSETQ.